A single sample is the source of the 18 T cell receptor beta chains below, sequenced in a study of T cell repertoires in cytomegalovirus infection. TCRdb re-derived calls from the reads in MiXCR, one entry per CDR3 protein. This sample carries approximately 350,000 distinct CDR3 sequences, about 35% of them seen once, and the ten largest clones take roughly 13%. Which antigens these TCRs recognize remains unknown. This material consisted of cultured PBMCs, taken from culture after CMV antigen stimulation. The receptors were sampled from a human donor in good health (CMV status not recorded). Some clones in this sample may be carry-over from other donors' samples.

V and J are TRBV7-9 and TRBJ2-1, with 9 bases lining up with TRBD2. The germline V gene has CDR1 SEHNR and CDR2 FQNEAQ (reference sequence). Trimming cost V 2 bases and J 5 bases; bases outside gene matches: 7. CDR3 size: 16 residues. The CDR3 DNA is TGTGCCAGCAGCTTACCCGTAGCGGGAGCACACAATGAGCAGTTCTTC. The encoded protein is CASSLPVAGAHNEQFF.

The sample holds many counts of this clonotype. The rearrangement links TRBV7-2 to TRBJ1-2; 7 nucleotides align to TRBD1. Germline loops: CDR1 SGHTA, CDR2 FQGNSA. This CDR3 region has 14 residues. The V and J ends lost 4 bases and 6 bases, in that order; junction bases with no gene match: 8. CDR3 loop: CASSSSTGEHGYTF. The CDR3 DNA follows: TGTGCCAGCAGCTCCTCAACAGGGGAGCATGGCTACACCTTC. The full variable domain, with the rest looked up from reference TRBV7-2 and TRBJ1-2, is GAGVSQSPSNKVTEKGKDVELRCDPISGHTALYWYRQSLGQGLEFLIYFQGNSAPDKSGLPSDRFSAERTGGSVSTLTIQRTQQEDSAVYLCASSSSTGEHGYTFGSGTRLTVV.

The chain employs TRBV6-6 and TRBJ2-7; TRBD1 is a possible D gene (5 bases). V shed 7 bases and J shed 1 base, with 20 bases lying between them. CDR1 is MNHNY and CDR2 is SVGAGI in the germline V gene (reference sequence). This CDR3 spans 16 amino acids. Here the CDR3 reads CASNGHPGISSYEQYF. CDR3 bases: TGTGCCAGCAACGGCCACCCAGGGATTTCTTCCTACGAGCAGTACTTC.

This chain joins TRBV7-2 and TRBJ2-7; D is uncertain. Trimming left V 5 bases short and J 3 bases short, with 11 bases between. CDR1 is SGHTA and CDR2 is FQGNSA in the germline V gene. The CDR3 sequence is 13 residues long. CDR3 sequence reads: CASSHGSIYEQYF. The CDR3 DNA reads as TGTGCCAGCAGCCACGGGTCCATCTACGAGCAGTACTTC.

This clonotype occurred many times. This chain links TRBV6-1 with TRBJ2-2, with D unresolved. With 5 bases removed from V and 3 bases from J, the gap between germline ends came to 4 bases. Germline-derived CDR1 and CDR2 are MNHNS and SASEGT. The CDR3 sequence is 12 residues long. This chain's CDR3 is CASSFDTGELFF. The CDR3 DNA sequence: TGTGCCAGCAGTTTCGACACCGGGGAGCTGTTTTTT.

V gene TRBV12-3 or TRBV12-4 combines with J gene TRBJ2-1, with D perhaps TRBD1 or TRBD2 (5 bases each). Trimming took 2 bases from V and 5 from J, leaving 10 bases between them. The CDR3 is 14 amino acids. This CDR3 is CASSLSGPDNEQFF. For the CDR3, the DNA is TGTGCCAGCAGTTTATCGGGACCCGACAATGAGCAGTTCTTC.

V gene TRBV27 combines with J gene TRBJ1-4; D unclear. This CDR3 spans 15 amino acids. The V gene's germline CDR1 is MNHEY and CDR2 SMNVEV (reference sequence). Trimming removed 8 bases at V and 0 bases at J, with 13 bases between. The DNA for the CDR3 is TGTGCCAGCCGTACCTTTAGGACAACTAATGAAAAACTGTTTTTT. Translating gives CASRTFRTTNEKLFF.

At least ten counts were recorded for this clonotype. The chain couples TRBV7-2 to TRBJ2-1; perhaps TRBD2 as D (7 bases). The CDR3 is made up of 16 amino acids. Germline lookup yields CDR1 SGHTA and CDR2 FQGNSA. With 8 bases removed from V and 4 bases from J, the gap between germline ends came to 21 bases. CDR3 protein: CASGKGGFRDYNEQFF. The DNA of the CDR3 is TGTGCCAGCGGGAAGGGGGGGTTTAGGGATTACAATGAGCAGTTCTTC. The variable domain in full, completed from reference TRBV7-2 and TRBJ2-1, reads GAGVSQSPSNKVTEKGKDVELRCDPISGHTALYWYRQSLGQGLEFLIYFQGNSAPDKSGLPSDRFSAERTGGSVSTLTIQRTQQEDSAVYLCASGKGGFRDYNEQFFGPGTRLTVL.

J is TRBJ2-5 and V is TRBV12-3 or TRBV12-4, with 9 positions matching TRBD2. The CDR3 is made up of 16 amino acids. V lost 3 bases and J lost 4; bases outside the gene matches: 9. The CDR3: CASSLRGLAVRETQYF. CDR3 sequence (DNA): TGTGCCAGCAGTTTGAGGGGACTAGCAGTCCGAGAGACCCAGTACTTC.

This chain links TRBV4-1 with TRBJ2-7, with a tentative D call TRBD1 (6 bases). CDR3 length: 15 amino acids. From germline, CDR1 is MGHRA and CDR2 YSYEKL. Trimming took 1 base from V and 3 from J, leaving 13 bases between them. This CDR3 is CASSQGGQANYEQYF. CDR3 sequence (DNA): TGCGCCAGCAGCCAAGGGGGACAAGCAAACTACGAGCAGTACTTC.

The V call is TRBV20-1, the J call TRBJ1-5; D call uncertain. V was shortened by 6 bases and J by 1 base, with 10 bases between the two germline ends. Germline values: CDR1 DFQATT, CDR2 SNEGSKA (reference sequence). The CDR3 is 13 amino acids. CDR3 bases: TGCAGTGCCTCGGTGCAGAGCAATCAGCCCCAGCATTTT. It specifies CSASVQSNQPQHF.

This chain connects TRBV11-3 to TRBJ2-5; no clear D. V shed 3 bases and J shed 1 base, with 6 bases lying between them. CDR1 and CDR2 (germline): SGHNT, YENEEA. The CDR3 is made up of 13 amino acids. Written as DNA, the CDR3 is TGTGCCAGCAGCTTGAGGAGCCAAGAGACCCAGTACTTC. Translation gives CASSLRSQETQYF.

This chain connects TRBV2 to TRBJ2-1; 8 positions agree with TRBD2. Trimming took 3 bases from V and 7 from J; bases not matched to a gene: 17. From germline, CDR1 is SNHLY and CDR2 FYNNEI. CDR3 size: 18 residues. DNA of the CDR3: TGTGCCAGCAGTGATCTGAGTACGGGAGGGGGAAGGTTGAATGAGCAGTTCTTC. It translates to CASSDLSTGGGRLNEQFF.

In its sample, this clonotype was seen a few times. The chain carries TRBV15 and TRBJ2-5; D not certain. The length of the CDR3 is 14 residues. Looked up from germline, CDR1 is LNHNV and CDR2 is YYDKDF (reference sequence). V was clipped by 1 base and J by 1 base, with 7 bases between them. As DNA, the CDR3 is TGTGCCACCAGCAGAGTTGGCAGCCAAGAGACCCAGTACTTC. This gives the protein CATSRVGSQETQYF.

The chain recombines TRBV28 with TRBJ2-7; tentatively, D is TRBD1 (5 bases). V was clipped by 7 bases and J by 5 bases, with 15 bases between them. Germline CDR1 reads MDHEN; CDR2 reads SYDVKM. This CDR3 has 13 amino acids. The CDR3 region is CASISGALDEQYF. CDR3 DNA sequence: TGTGCCAGCATCTCTGGGGCGTTGGACGAGCAGTACTTC.

V and J are TRBV6-5 and TRBJ2-7; 9 nucleotides line up with TRBD2. The CDR3 spans 15 residues. Germline trimming cut 6 bases from V and 5 bases from J; bases unmatched to any gene: 11. In germline, CDR1 is MNHEY, CDR2 SVGAGI. CDR3 sequence: CASSPAPAGGNEQYF. Here the CDR3 DNA reads TGTGCCAGCAGCCCGGCCCCTGCGGGAGGGAACGAGCAGTACTTC.

The sample holds a few counts of this clonotype. The chain joins TRBV5-8 to TRBJ1-6; D is unresolved. This CDR3 spans 16 amino acids. CDR1 is SGHTS and CDR2 is YDEGEE in the germline V gene. The V gene lost 1 base and the J gene lost 13 bases, with 21 bases spanning the gap. The CDR3: CASSLILGPLLSPLHF. The CDR3 bases are TGTGCCAGCAGCTTGATTTTAGGACCCCTTCTATCTCCCCTCCACTTT.

V gene TRBV10-2 combines with J gene TRBJ2-4, with 12 nucleotides matching TRBD1. The CDR3 is 17 residues long. Germline CDR1 reads WSHSY; CDR2 reads SAAADI. J was trimmed by 9 bases and V by 8 bases; bases with no gene match: 17. This CDR3 is CASAAWGTGGSRGIQYF. As DNA, the CDR3 is TGCGCCAGCGCGGCGTGGGGGACAGGGGGCTCGCGAGGCATTCAGTACTTC.